A single sample is the source of the 26 T cell receptor beta chains below, sequenced in a study of T-cell reconstitution after alpha-beta-depleted transplantation in children (dated by TCRdb to the mid-2010s). Library preparation used PCR. The sequencing machine was an Illumina HiSeq 2500. TCR library preparation used molecular barcoding, with unique molecular identifiers applied to normalize quantification of the TCRbeta repertoire. The public reads were run again by TCRdb, first through fastp at Q25 and then through MiXCR, and only productive beta chains were kept. Every CDR3 protein is listed once, alongside the most common genes and DNA of its rows. The sample records about 870,000 distinct CDR3 sequences, about 16% of which are singletons. The ten largest account for about 4.6% of the sample. The treatment or condition tag for this specimen amounts to: allogeneic hematopoietic cell transplantation with graft depleted of TCRalphabeta T cells and CD19 B cells.

The material sequenced was PBMCs, mostly from graft donor cells, taken 360 days after TCRalphabeta/CD19-depleted stem cell transplant. These receptors came from a male patient between 5 and 17 years old who had a stem cell transplant for acute lymphoblastic leukemia, so the T cells may come from the graft donor.

This clonotype was seen a handful of times. This rearrangement joins TRBV7-9 to TRBJ2-1; TRBD2 might be the D (5 bases). The germline CDR1 and CDR2 sequences are SEHNR and FQNEAQ (reference sequence). V shed 1 base and J shed 4 bases, with 8 bases lying between them. CDR3 length: 14 residues. The CDR3 DNA follows: TGTGCCAGCAGCTTAGATACTAGATACAATGAGCAGTTCTTC. This encodes CASSLDTRYNEQFF.

This chain uses TRBV5-1 with TRBJ1-4, with D unclear. V shed 2 bases and J shed 8 bases, with 7 bases lying between them. CDR3 size: 12 residues. Germline lookup yields CDR1 SGHRS and CDR2 YFSETQ. The CDR3: CASSLPEEKLFF. The CDR3 nucleotides are TGCGCCAGCAGCTTACCAGAGGAAAAACTGTTTTTT.

Only a few counts were recorded for this clonotype. This rearrangement joins TRBV29-1 to TRBJ1-3, with D unclear. Trimming took 3 bases from V and 2 from J, leaving 8 bases between them. The V gene's germline CDR1 is SQVTM and CDR2 ANQGSEA. CDR3 size: 13 residues. CDR3 region: CSVDHKAGNTIYF. The CDR3 nucleotides are TGCAGCGTTGATCACAAGGCTGGAAACACCATATATTTT.

This clonotype has a handful of counts. The gene calls are TRBV7-9 and TRBJ2-3; 8 positions match TRBD2. V was pared by 1 base and J by 2 bases, with 8 bases of the junction left unmatched. This CDR3 contains 17 residues. Germline assignment: CDR1 SEHNR and CDR2 FQNEAQ (reference sequence). CDR3 nucleotides: TGTGCCAGCAGCTTAGGTTGGGGACTAGAGGCCACAGATACGCAGTATTTT. Protein sequence: CASSLGWGLEATDTQYF.

This clonotype was detected only a few times. The genes are TRBV12-3 or TRBV12-4 and TRBJ1-3; TRBD1 is a possible D gene (6 bases). The CDR3 extends over 16 amino acids. V lost 3 bases, J lost 6 bases, and 18 bases lay in between. The CDR3 spells CASSLGPPGAANTIYF. The CDR3 region has the DNA TGTGCCAGCAGTTTGGGGCCTCCGGGGGCAGCAAACACCATATATTTT.

The chain recombines TRBV11-2 with TRBJ2-1; 12 nucleotides agree with TRBD2. CDR3 length: 15 residues. The V segment lost 4 bases and the J segment 9 bases; nucleotides outside the gene matches: 7. Germline assignment: CDR1 SGHAT and CDR2 FQNNGV. For the CDR3, the DNA is TGTGCCAGCAGCTCCCCGGGACTAGCGGGTCCTGAGCAGTTCTTC. Protein product: CASSSPGLAGPEQFF.

This clonotype came up many times. The rearrangement joins TRBV7-3 to TRBJ2-1, with TRBD1 as a possible D gene (6 bases). Germline assignment: CDR1 SGHTA and CDR2 FQGTGA. This CDR3 has 15 amino acids. Trimming cost V 5 bases and J 2 bases, with 13 bases left between them. In DNA form, the CDR3 reads TGTGCCAGCAGCCGCAATGGGGGCGCCTACAATGAGCAGTTCTTC. Translated: CASSRNGGAYNEQFF.

The J gene is TRBJ2-1, the V gene TRBV12-3 or TRBV12-4, with 8 nucleotides matching TRBD1. The CDR3 runs 13 residues. V lost 6 bases, J lost 10 bases, and 8 bases stayed unmatched. CDR3 protein: CASSQRRTGEQFF. The DNA of the CDR3 is TGTGCCAGCAGCCAACGCCGGACAGGGGAGCAGTTCTTC.

The sample holds many counts of this clonotype. In DNA, the CDR3 is TGTGCCAGCAGCTCCGGGACCCGCTCATACGAGCAGTACTTC. Its protein product is CASSSGTRSYEQYF. This chain connects TRBV13 to TRBJ2-7; the D call may be TRBD1 or TRBD2 (5 bases each). The germline gives CDR1 PRHDT, CDR2 FYEKMQ (reference sequence). Trimming pared 4 bases from V and 4 bases from J, leaving 14 bases between. CDR3 length equals 14 residues.

This clonotype came up a few times. The J gene is TRBJ2-5, the V gene TRBV29-1; D is undetermined. Germline assignment: CDR1 SQVTM and CDR2 ANQGSEA. This CDR3 contains 11 residues. With 8 bases removed from V and 5 bases from J, the gap between germline ends came to 12 bases. CDR3 coding DNA: TGCAGCTTCCCTCAAGGGGAGACCCAGTACTTC. Residues: CSFPQGETQYF.

This clonotype was found many times. The rearrangement links TRBV29-1 to TRBJ1-1; D not resolved. The V end lost 6 bases, the J end lost 10 bases, and 15 bases lay between the germline ends. This CDR3 is 11 amino acids long. CDR1 SQVTM and CDR2 ANQGSEA come from the germline V gene. The CDR3 region is CSVNGMAGAFF. The CDR3 nucleotides read TGCAGCGTCAACGGGATGGCAGGAGCTTTCTTT.

This rearrangement joins TRBV11-1 to TRBJ2-3; the match to TRBD2 covers 9 bases. This CDR3 is built from 19 residues. From germline, CDR1 is SGHAT and CDR2 FQDESV (reference sequence). V trimming: 6 bases; J trimming: 0 bases; junction bases outside the gene matches: 16. CDR3 coding DNA: TGTGCCAGCAGGCCTGGGAGGATTAGCGGGAGTTCTAGCACAGATACGCAGTATTTT. It codes for CASRPGRISGSSSTDTQYF.

This clonotype was detected a few times. The chain uses TRBV21-1 and TRBJ2-1; TRBD2 is the table's D call, not checked against the DNA. TRBV21-1 is a pseudogene. This CDR3 spans 16 amino acids. The DNA of the CDR3 is TGTGCCAGCAGCAAAGAAGAGGGTCCATCGTACAATGAGCAGTTCTTC. It encodes CASSKEEGPSYNEQFF.

This rearrangement joins TRBV27 to TRBJ1-5; D unclear. The V end was cut by 2 bases, the J end by 0 bases, with 5 bases between. The germline V gene encodes CDR1 MNHEY and CDR2 SMNVEV (reference sequence). The CDR3 is 14 residues long. The CDR3 reads CASSLRLSNQPQHF. DNA of the CDR3: TGTGCCAGCAGTTTAAGACTTAGCAATCAGCCCCAGCATTTT.

The table lists this clonotype with many counts. The V call is TRBV15, the J call TRBJ2-7, with no clear D. V was cut by 3 bases and J by 3 bases, with 9 bases left in between. The CDR3 is 13 amino acids. Germline CDR1 LNHNV, CDR2 YYDKDF (reference sequence). This chain's CDR3 is CATSSARSYEQYF. CDR3 DNA sequence: TGTGCCACCAGCAGTGCTAGAAGCTACGAGCAGTACTTC.

The gene calls are TRBV19 and TRBJ2-2, with 9 bases fitting TRBD1. CDR3 length: 17 residues. The J segment lost 4 bases and the V segment lost 6 bases, leaving 12 bases of the junction unmatched. Germline loops: CDR1 LNHDA, CDR2 SQIVND (reference sequence). CDR3 in DNA: TGTGCCAGTAGCCGTATTCCGGGACAGGGCGCCACCGGGGAGCTGTTTTTT. As protein: CASSRIPGQGATGELFF. Full variable domain (outside the CDR3, taken from reference TRBV19 and TRBJ2-2): DGGITQSPKYLFRKEGQNVTLSCEQNLNHDAMYWYRQDPGQGLRLIYYSQIVNDFQKGDIAEGYSVSREKKESFPLTVTSAQKNPTAFYLCASSRIPGQGATGELFFGEGSRLTVL.

This clonotype has only a few counts. The chain joins TRBV11-2 to TRBJ1-1, with D possibly TRBD1 on 6 matching bases. Between the trimmed V and J ends, which lost 4 bases and 3 bases, there was a span of 12 bases. The V gene's germline CDR1 is SGHAT and CDR2 FQNNGV. The CDR3 loop spans 14 amino acids. CDR3: CASSSYRDHTEAFF. The DNA for the CDR3 is TGTGCCAGCAGCTCCTACAGGGACCACACTGAAGCTTTCTTT.

This clonotype was observed a few times. This rearrangement joins TRBV20-1 to TRBJ2-3, with D unresolved. Trimming stripped 5 bases from V and 4 bases from J, with 10 bases between. Germline V lookup: CDR1 DFQATT, CDR2 SNEGSKA (reference sequence). The CDR3 spans 12 residues. CDR3 protein: CSAPRWADTQYF. DNA for the CDR3: TGCAGTGCTCCCCGGTGGGCAGATACGCAGTATTTT.

This clonotype turned up a few times. V and J are TRBV20-1 and TRBJ1-5; D is undetermined. There are 13 residues in the CDR3. V was trimmed by 6 bases and J by 6 bases, leaving 15 bases between them. CDR1 is DFQATT, CDR2 SNEGSKA, per germline (reference sequence). Here the CDR3 DNA reads TGCAGTGCAATTGGGAGGCTCTCTCAGCCCCAGCATTTT. It yields the protein CSAIGRLSQPQHF.

This clonotype was seen at least ten times. This chain uses TRBV5-1 with TRBJ2-1; tentatively, D is TRBD1 (5 bases). Germline CDR1 reads SGHRS; CDR2 reads YFSETQ. This CDR3 contains 16 residues. V was trimmed by 0 bases and J by 0 bases, leaving 10 bases between them. The CDR3 loop reads CASSLAGPGSYNEQFF. CDR3 nucleotide sequence: TGCGCCAGCAGCTTGGCAGGGCCTGGCTCCTACAATGAGCAGTTCTTC.

This clonotype was counted between two and nine times. The chain combines TRBV20-1 with TRBJ2-1; tentatively, D is TRBD2 (6 bases). V gave up 6 bases and J gave up 3 bases, with 18 bases separating them. The CDR3 totals 15 residues. The germline gives CDR1 DFQATT, CDR2 SNEGSKA (reference sequence). Here the CDR3 DNA reads TGCAGTGCGGGAAGTGGCGGGATCCACTACAATGAGCAGTTCTTC. It translates to CSAGSGGIHYNEQFF.

The V call is TRBV18, the J call TRBJ2-7; weak D call: TRBD1 (6 bases). The CDR3 covers 14 residues. Trimming removed 4 bases from V and 2 bases from J, with 12 bases in between. Germline V gene lookup returns CDR1 KGHSH and CDR2 LQKENI. The CDR3 coding sequence is TGTGCCAGCTCACAACGGACAGACCCCTACGAGCAGTACTTC. Translated: CASSQRTDPYEQYF.

This clonotype was seen a few times. The chain carries TRBV6-2 or TRBV6-3 and TRBJ2-7; D gene uncertain. The CDR3 is made up of 14 amino acids. Trimming stripped 0 bases from V and 5 bases from J, with 11 bases between. Per the germline V gene, CDR1 is MNHEY and CDR2 is SVGEGT. The CDR3 nucleotides are TGTGCCAGCAGTTACTCCCTCCTATCGGACGAGCAGTACTTC. It is translated as CASSYSLLSDEQYF.

The chain combines TRBV25-1 with TRBJ2-6; D is possibly TRBD1 (6 bases). With 3 bases removed from V and 0 bases from J, the gap between germline ends came to 15 bases. Looked up from germline, CDR1 is MGHDK and CDR2 is SYGVNS. The CDR3 has 18 amino acids. CDR3 protein: CASSEEGGRASGANVLTF. Written as DNA, the CDR3 is TGTGCCAGCAGTGAGGAAGGGGGTAGGGCCTCTGGGGCCAACGTCCTGACTTTC.

This clonotype was counted only a few times. The chain employs TRBV19 and TRBJ2-1; D gene ambiguous. The CDR3 is 12 residues long. CDR1 and CDR2 (germline): LNHDA, SQIVND (reference sequence). The germline V and J ends were trimmed by 6 bases and 7 bases, with 10 bases remaining between them. The chain's CDR3 is CASRVRSNEQFF. CDR3 DNA: TGTGCCAGTAGAGTTCGGTCAAATGAGCAGTTCTTC.

This clonotype showed up just a few times. This chain joins TRBV20-1 and TRBJ2-5, with D tentatively TRBD1 or TRBD2 (6 bases each). Germline CDR1 DFQATT, CDR2 SNEGSKA (reference sequence). The CDR3 has 15 amino acids. The V and J ends lost 0 bases and 6 bases respectively, with 17 bases between them. CDR3 loop: CSAREELGAGKTQYF. The CDR3 coding sequence is TGCAGTGCTAGAGAGGAGCTGGGGGCGGGAAAGACCCAGTACTTC.